Listed here is a single TCR beta chain. The target antigen is unknown. Other nucleotide sequences in the sample specify the same CDR3. cDNA reverse transcribed from extracted RNA served as the sequencing template. Libraries were prepared by immunoSEQ multiplex PCR; TCRdb keeps only in-frame clonotypes and omits some of them. The sample lists about 200,000 clones; roughly 60% were seen once. Treatment given: oral pan-JAK inhibitor, 5-10 mg twice daily. This CDR3 is built from 12 residues. Trimming took 0 bases from V and 6 from J, leaving 5 bases between them. Germline loops: CDR1 SGDLS, CDR2 YYNGEE. The source of the sample is a study of CD8+ T cells in alopecia areata. Study-wide points: Persistence in scalp and blood during tofacitinib was observed for many expanded lesional clones.

The rearrangement joins TRBV9 to TRBJ2-3; D is unresolved. The starting material was CD4+ T cells sorted from blood, obtained at week 24, from a patient treated with tofacitinib. The clonotype comes from a human donor with alopecia areata. DNA for the CDR3: TGTGCCAGCAGCGTAGACGGGGATACGCAGTATTTT. Its translation is CASSVDGDTQYF. The variable domain in full, with the rest retrieved from reference TRBV9 and TRBJ2-3, is DSGVTQTPKHLITATGQRVTLRCSPRSGDLSVYWYQQSLDQGLQFLIQYYNGEERAKGNILERFSAQQFPDLHSELNLSSLELGDSALYFCASSVDGDTQYFGPGTRLTVL.